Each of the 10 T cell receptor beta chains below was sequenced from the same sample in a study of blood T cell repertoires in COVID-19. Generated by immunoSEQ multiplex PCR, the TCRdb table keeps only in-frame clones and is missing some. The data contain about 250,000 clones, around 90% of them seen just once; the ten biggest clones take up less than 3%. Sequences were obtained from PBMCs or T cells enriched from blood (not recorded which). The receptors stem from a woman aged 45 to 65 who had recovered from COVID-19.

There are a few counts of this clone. CDR3 sequence reads: CAWSRGSYSNQPQHF. As DNA, the CDR3 is TGTGCCTGGAGCCGCGGAAGTTATAGCAATCAGCCCCAGCATTTT. V usage is TRBV30 and J usage is TRBJ1-5; D is ambiguous. V was pared by 3 bases and J by 0 bases, with 12 bases between. CDR1 GTSNPN and CDR2 SVGIG come from the germline V gene (reference sequence). The CDR3 runs to 15 residues.

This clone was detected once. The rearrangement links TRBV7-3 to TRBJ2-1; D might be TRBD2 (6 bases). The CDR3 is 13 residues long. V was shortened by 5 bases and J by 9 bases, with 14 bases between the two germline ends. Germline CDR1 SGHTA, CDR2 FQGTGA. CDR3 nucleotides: TGTGCCAGCAGCCCGGGACTCGTTGGTGAGCAGTTCTTC. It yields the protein CASSPGLVGEQFF.

The CDR3 DNA follows: TGTGCCAGCAGCACTACCGGGACACAGAACACTGAAGCTTTCTTT. This encodes CASSTTGTQNTEAFF. This chain links TRBV7-2 with TRBJ1-1; perhaps TRBD1 as D (6 bases). Germline V gene lookup returns CDR1 SGHTA and CDR2 FQGNSA. The CDR3 covers 15 residues. V was pared by 5 bases and J by 1 base, with 14 bases between.

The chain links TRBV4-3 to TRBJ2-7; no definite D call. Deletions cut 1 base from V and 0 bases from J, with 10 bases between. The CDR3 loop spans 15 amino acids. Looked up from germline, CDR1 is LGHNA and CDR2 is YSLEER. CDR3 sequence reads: CASSQVSSSSYEQYF. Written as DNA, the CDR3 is TGCGCCAGCAGCCAAGTTTCTTCCAGCTCCTACGAGCAGTACTTC.

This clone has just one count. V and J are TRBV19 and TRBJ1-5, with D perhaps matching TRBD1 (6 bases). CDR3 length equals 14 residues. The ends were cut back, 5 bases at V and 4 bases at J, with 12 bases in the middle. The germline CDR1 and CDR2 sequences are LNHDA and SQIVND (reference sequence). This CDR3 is CASSPGTTNQPQHF. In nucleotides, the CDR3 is TGTGCCAGTAGTCCCGGGACAACAAATCAGCCCCAGCATTTT.

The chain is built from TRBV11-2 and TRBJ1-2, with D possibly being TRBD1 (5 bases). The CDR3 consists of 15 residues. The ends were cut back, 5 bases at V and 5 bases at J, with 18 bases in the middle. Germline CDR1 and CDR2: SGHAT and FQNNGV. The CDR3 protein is CASSHDSDLTYGYTF. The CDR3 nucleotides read TGTGCCAGCAGCCATGACAGCGACCTTACTTATGGCTACACCTTC.

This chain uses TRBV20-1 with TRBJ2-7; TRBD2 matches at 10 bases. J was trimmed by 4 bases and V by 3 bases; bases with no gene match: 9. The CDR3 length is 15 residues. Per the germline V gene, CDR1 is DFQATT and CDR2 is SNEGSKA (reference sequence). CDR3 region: CSASSAAGGLYEQYF. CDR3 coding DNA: TGCAGTGCTAGTAGTGCAGCGGGAGGGTTGTACGAGCAGTACTTC.

The CDR3, as DNA: TGTGCCATCAGTGACAGGGGAAACACTGAAGCTTTCTTT. This translates into CAISDRGNTEAFF. The rearrangement uses TRBV10-3 and TRBJ1-1; TRBD1 might be the D (6 bases). From germline, CDR1 is ENHRY and CDR2 SYGVKD. V was trimmed by 3 bases and J by 2 bases, leaving 7 bases between them. The CDR3 has 13 amino acids.

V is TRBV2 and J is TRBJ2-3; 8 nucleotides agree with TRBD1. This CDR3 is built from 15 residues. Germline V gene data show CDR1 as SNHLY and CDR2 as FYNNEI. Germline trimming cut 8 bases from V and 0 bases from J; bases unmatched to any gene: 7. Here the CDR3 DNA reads TGTGCCAGCCTAGATCGGACAGGGAGCACAGATACGCAGTATTTT. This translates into CASLDRTGSTDTQYF.

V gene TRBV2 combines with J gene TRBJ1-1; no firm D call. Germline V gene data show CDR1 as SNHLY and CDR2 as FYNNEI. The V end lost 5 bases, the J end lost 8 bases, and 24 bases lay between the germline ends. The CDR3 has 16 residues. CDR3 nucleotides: TGTGCCAGCAGTACGAGCCCTGCCTCCCTTAGCCTGGAAGCTTTCTTT. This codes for CASSTSPASLSLEAFF.